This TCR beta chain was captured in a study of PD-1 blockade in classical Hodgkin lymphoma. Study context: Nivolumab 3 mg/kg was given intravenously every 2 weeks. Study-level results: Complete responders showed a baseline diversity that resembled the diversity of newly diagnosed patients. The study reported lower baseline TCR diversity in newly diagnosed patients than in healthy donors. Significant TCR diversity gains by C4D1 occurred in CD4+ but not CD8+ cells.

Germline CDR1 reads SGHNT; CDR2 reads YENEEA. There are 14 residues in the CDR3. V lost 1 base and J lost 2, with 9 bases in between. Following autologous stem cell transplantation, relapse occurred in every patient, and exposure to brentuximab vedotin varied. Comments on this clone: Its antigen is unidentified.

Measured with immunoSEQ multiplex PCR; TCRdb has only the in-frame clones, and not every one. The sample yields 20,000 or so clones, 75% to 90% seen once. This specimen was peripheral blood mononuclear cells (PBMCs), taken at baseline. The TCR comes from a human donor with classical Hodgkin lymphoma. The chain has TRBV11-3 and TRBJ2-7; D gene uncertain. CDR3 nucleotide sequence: TGTGCCAGCAGCTTAGGGTCCGCACCCTACGAGCAGTACTTC. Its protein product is CASSLGSAPYEQYF.